This T cell receptor (beta chain) was retrieved from a study of molecular identifiers for immune sequencing clone quantification. Only a few counts were recorded for this clonotype. As yet, its antigen is unknown. Naive CD8 libraries used roughly 17,000 to 1,000,000 sorted cells and 10%, 30% or 50% RNA. Sorting isolated naive CD8 T cells as CD8+CD4-CCR7+CD45RA+ events. The use of previously described methods and listed TCR primers produced the bulk TCR libraries. TCRdb re-called the PCR reads through MiXCR, storing one row per CDR3 protein. The sample holds some 590,000 distinct CDR3 sequences, roughly 25% seen once. The V gene end was trimmed by 4 bases and the J gene end by 2 bases; junction bases not matched to a gene: 7. The germline CDR1 and CDR2 sequences are MGHRA and YSYEKL. This CDR3 is built from 15 residues. Study-level findings and limits: Detecting spiked Jurkat TCR RNA from one cell among about a million naive cells was reportedly possible.

The sample taken for sequencing was naive CD8+ T cells from blood, with Jurkat cell RNA spiked in. The subset denotes: FACS-sorted CD8+CD4-CCR7+CD45RA+ naive T cells. The V and J genes are TRBV4-1 and TRBJ2-7; the match to TRBD1 covers 8 bases. The origin of this receptor is a human donor in good health. Some libraries in this study had Jurkat cell RNA spiked in. This chain's CDR3 is CASSLGQGITYEQYF. The CDR3 DNA reads TGCGCCAGCAGCCTCGGACAGGGTATAACCTACGAGCAGTACTTC.